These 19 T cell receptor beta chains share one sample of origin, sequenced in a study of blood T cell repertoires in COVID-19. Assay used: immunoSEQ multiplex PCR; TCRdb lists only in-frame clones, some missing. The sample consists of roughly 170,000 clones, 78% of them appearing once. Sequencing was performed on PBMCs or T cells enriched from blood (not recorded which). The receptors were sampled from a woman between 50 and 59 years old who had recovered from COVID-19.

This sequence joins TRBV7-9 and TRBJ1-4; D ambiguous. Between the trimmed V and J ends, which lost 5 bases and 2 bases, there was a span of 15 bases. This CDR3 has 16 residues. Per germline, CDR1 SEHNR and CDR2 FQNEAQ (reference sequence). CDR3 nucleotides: TGTGCCAGCAGCGCCACCCCCGGTTCTACTAATGAAAAACTGTTTTTT. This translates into CASSATPGSTNEKLFF.

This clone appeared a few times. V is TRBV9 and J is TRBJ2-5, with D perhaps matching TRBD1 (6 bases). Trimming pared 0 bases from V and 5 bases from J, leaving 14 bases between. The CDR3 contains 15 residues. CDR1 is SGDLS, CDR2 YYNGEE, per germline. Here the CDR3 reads CASSVGTVDGETQYF. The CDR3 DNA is TGTGCCAGCAGCGTAGGGACAGTCGACGGGGAGACCCAGTACTTC.

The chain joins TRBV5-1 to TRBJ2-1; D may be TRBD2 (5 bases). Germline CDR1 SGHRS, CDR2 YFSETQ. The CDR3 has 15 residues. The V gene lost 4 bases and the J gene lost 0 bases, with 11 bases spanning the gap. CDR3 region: CASSRSDPSYNEQFF. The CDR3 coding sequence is TGCGCCAGCAGCCGTAGCGACCCCTCCTACAATGAGCAGTTCTTC.

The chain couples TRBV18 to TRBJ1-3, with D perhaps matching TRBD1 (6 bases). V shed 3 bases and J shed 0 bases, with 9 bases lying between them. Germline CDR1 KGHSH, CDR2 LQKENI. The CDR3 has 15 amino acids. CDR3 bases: TGTGCCAGCTCACCTTACAGGGCCTCTGGAAACACCATATATTTT. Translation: CASSPYRASGNTIYF.

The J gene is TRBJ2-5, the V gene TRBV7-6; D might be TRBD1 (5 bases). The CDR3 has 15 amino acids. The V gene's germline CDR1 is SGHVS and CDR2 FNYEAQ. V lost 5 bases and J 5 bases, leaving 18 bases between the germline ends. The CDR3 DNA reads TGTGCCAGCAGCATACAGGACCGCCCCGGGGAGACCCAGTACTTC. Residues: CASSIQDRPGETQYF.

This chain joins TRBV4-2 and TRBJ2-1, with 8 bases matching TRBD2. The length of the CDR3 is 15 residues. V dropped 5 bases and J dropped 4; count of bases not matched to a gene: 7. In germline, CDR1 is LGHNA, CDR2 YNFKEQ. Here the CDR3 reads CASSSPGTSYNEQFF. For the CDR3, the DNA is TGTGCCAGCAGCTCCCCCGGGACTAGTTACAATGAGCAGTTCTTC.

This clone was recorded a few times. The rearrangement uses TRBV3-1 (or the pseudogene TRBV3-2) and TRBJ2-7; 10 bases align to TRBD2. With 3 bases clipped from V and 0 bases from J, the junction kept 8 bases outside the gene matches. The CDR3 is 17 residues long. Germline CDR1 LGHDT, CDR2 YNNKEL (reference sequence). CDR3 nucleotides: TGTGCCAGCAGCCACCCTGGGTCTAGCGGGAGCTCCTACGAGCAGTACTTC. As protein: CASSHPGSSGSSYEQYF.

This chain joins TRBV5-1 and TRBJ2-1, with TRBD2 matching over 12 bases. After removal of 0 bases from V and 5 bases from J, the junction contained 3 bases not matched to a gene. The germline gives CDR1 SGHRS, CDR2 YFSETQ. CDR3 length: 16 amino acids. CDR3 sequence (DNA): TGCGCCAGCAGCTTGGCCGCTAGCGGGAGGGACAATGAGCAGTTCTTC. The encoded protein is CASSLAASGRDNEQFF.

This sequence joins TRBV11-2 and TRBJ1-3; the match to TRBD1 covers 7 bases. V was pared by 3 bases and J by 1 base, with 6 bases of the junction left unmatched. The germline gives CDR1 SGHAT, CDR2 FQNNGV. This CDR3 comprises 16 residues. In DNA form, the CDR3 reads TGTGCCAGCAGCTTGGACAGGACTTCATCTGGAAACACCATATATTTT. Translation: CASSLDRTSSGNTIYF.

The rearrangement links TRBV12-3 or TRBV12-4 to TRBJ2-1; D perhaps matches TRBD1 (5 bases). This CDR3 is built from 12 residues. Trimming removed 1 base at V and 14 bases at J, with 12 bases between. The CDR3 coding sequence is TGTGCCAGCAGTTTAGTAGGGGCTAGGGAGTTCTTC. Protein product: CASSLVGAREFF.

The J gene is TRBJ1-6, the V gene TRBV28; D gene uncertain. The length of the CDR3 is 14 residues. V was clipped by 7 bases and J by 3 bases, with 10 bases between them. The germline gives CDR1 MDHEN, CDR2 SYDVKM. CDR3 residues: CASTLLSYNSPLHF. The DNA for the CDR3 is TGTGCCAGCACCCTTCTCAGCTATAATTCACCCCTCCACTTT.

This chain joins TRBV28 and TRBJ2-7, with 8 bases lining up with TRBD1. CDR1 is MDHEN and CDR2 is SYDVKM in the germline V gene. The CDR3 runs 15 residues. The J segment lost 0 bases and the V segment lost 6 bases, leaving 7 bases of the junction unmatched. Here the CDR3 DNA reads TGTGCCAGCAGGGGAGGACAGGGCCGCTCCTACGAGCAGTACTTC. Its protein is CASRGGQGRSYEQYF.

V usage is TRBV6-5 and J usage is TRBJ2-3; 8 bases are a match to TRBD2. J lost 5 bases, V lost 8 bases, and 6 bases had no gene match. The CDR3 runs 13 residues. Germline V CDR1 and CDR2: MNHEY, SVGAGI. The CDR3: CASLFAGGDTQYF. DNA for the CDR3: TGTGCCAGCTTGTTCGCGGGAGGAGATACGCAGTATTTT.

CDR3 amino acids: CASSLGQAQETQYF. CDR3 DNA: TGCGCCAGCAGCTTGGGGCAGGCCCAAGAGACCCAGTACTTC. The rearrangement joins TRBV5-1 to TRBJ2-5; D unclear. Trimming removed 0 bases at V and 1 base at J, with 7 bases between. Germline V gene lookup returns CDR1 SGHRS and CDR2 YFSETQ. This CDR3 is built from 14 residues.

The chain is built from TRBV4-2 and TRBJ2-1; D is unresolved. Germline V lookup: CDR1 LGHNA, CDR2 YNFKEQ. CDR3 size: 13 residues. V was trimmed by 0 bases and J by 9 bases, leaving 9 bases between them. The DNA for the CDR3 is TGTGCCAGCAGCCAAGATAGGAGTATTGAGCAGTTCTTC. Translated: CASSQDRSIEQFF.

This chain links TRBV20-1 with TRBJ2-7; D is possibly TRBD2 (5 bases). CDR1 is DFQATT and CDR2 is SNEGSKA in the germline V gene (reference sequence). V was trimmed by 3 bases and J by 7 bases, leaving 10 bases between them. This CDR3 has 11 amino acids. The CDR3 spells CSASLAWEQYF. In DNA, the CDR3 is TGCAGTGCTAGTTTAGCGTGGGAGCAGTACTTC.

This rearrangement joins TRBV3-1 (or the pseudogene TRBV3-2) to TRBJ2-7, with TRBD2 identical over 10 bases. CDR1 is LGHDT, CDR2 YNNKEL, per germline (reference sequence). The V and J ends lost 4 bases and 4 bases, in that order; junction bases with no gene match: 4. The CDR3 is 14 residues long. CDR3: CASSRTSGDYEQYF. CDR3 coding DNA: TGTGCCAGCAGCCGGACTAGCGGAGATTACGAGCAGTACTTC.

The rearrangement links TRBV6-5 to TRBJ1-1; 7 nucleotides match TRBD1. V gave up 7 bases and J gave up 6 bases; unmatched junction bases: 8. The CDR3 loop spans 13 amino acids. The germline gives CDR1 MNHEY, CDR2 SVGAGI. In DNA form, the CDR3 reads TGTGCCAGCAAGAAACAGGGGCACCCTGAAGCTTTCTTT. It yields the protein CASKKQGHPEAFF.

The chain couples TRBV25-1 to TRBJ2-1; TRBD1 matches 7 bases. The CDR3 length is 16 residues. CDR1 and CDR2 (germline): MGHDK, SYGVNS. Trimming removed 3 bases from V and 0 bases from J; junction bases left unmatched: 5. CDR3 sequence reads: CASSDLRGSSYNEQFF. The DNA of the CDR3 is TGTGCCAGCAGTGACCTCAGGGGGAGCTCCTACAATGAGCAGTTCTTC.